This TCR beta chain derives from a study of cytomegalovirus exposure and HLA in healthy donors. Study-wide findings and caveats: Upon later analysis, TCR association rates were observed to vary by HLA locus, being highest for DRB1 and lowest for HLA-C. There were several of the most significant clusters that appeared linked to common viral pathogens in a later analysis.

The PCR used 60 Vbeta and 13 Jbeta primers. The table came from immunoSEQ multiplex PCR; TCRdb's copy has only in-frame clones and leaves some out. The sample has around 150,000 clones, more than 65% seen once. The germline V gene has CDR1 SNHLY and CDR2 FYNNEI. The CDR3 extends over 16 amino acids. V lost 6 bases to trimming and J lost 6 bases; unmatched junction nucleotides: 8. In regard to this clone: The antigen is unknown.

The sequence derives from a woman aged 35 to 49 in good health and CMV-seropositive. Sequenced material: PBMCs. This chain uses TRBV2 with TRBJ2-3; TRBD2 matches 14 bases. The CDR3 loop is CASRPPGTSGGDTQYF. In DNA form, the CDR3 reads TGTGCCAGCAGGCCCCCCGGGACTAGCGGGGGTGATACGCAGTATTTT.